This T cell receptor (beta chain) was documented in a study of CD8 T cells in ankylosing spondylitis. By quantitative 5'-RACE with molecular barcodes, the TCR beta libraries were made. TCRdb called the 5' RACE reads again in MiXCR, with one record for every CDR3 protein. The sample includes 250,000 or so distinct CDR3 sequences, about 24% of them seen just once. This CDR3 spans 17 amino acids. V lost 0 bases to trimming and J lost 4 bases, with 16 bases between them. Germline V gives CDR1 MNHEY, CDR2 SVGAGI. This clonotype was seen ten or more times. The receptor was isolated from a male donor with ankylosing spondylitis or in good health (not recorded which). Material for sequencing was blood, either unsorted or a sorted T cell fraction (not recorded which). The rearrangement joins TRBV6-5 to TRBJ2-1; TRBD2 is a possible D gene (7 bases). The CDR3 protein is CASSYSGGAGKYNEQFF. The CDR3 DNA follows: TGTGCCAGCAGTTACTCGGGGGGGGCTGGCAAGTACAATGAGCAGTTCTTC.